Listed here are 21 T cell receptor beta chains from one sample, sequenced in a study of T cell repertoires in ileal Crohn's disease (dated by TCRdb to the late 2010s). The library was built by means of the immunoSEQ multiplex PCR assay. The clones in this table, taken by TCRdb from immuneACCESS, are in-frame only. Not every clone is retained; where verified, under half of the shortfall comes from an unresolved V gene, and the cause of the rest is unknown. The sample records about 7,600 clones, 74% of which are singletons. The top ten hold under 9% of the sample. In light of the paper, this sample's time point label describes: proximal margin of the surgical specimen (macroscopically non-inflamed). Sequencing was performed on ileal tissue. The source of these receptors is an adult with Crohn's disease.

This sequence joins TRBV11-1 and TRBJ2-2; 10 bases fit TRBD1. The CDR3 is made up of 15 amino acids. Unmatched junction bases numbered 8, after V lost 5 bases and J lost 8 bases. Germline V CDR1 and CDR2: SGHAT, FQDESV (reference sequence). CDR3 region: CASSPRDRGSGELFF. CDR3 DNA sequence: TGTGCCAGCAGCCCCCGGGACAGGGGTTCGGGGGAGCTGTTTTTT. Based on the CDR3 plus reference TRBV11-1 and TRBJ2-2, the full variable domain is EAEVAQSPRYKITEKSQAVAFWCDPISGHATLYWYRQILGQGPELLVQFQDESVVDDSQLPKDRFSAERLKGVDSTLKIQPAELGDSAMYLCASSPRDRGSGELFFGEGSRLTVL.

The chain carries TRBV7-6 and TRBJ1-2, with 10 bases lining up with TRBD1. J was trimmed by 4 bases and V by 5 bases; bases with no gene match: 4. Germline CDR1 SGHVS, CDR2 FNYEAQ. CDR3 length: 14 residues. The DNA of the CDR3 is TGTGCCAGCAGCCCGGGACAGGGGACCTATGGCTACACCTTC. Protein sequence: CASSPGQGTYGYTF.

This clone came up a few times. The chain couples TRBV6-1 to TRBJ1-2; D not resolved. The germline gives CDR1 MNHNS, CDR2 SASEGT. The CDR3 extends over 12 amino acids. The V and J ends lost 10 bases and 4 bases respectively, with 13 bases between them. In DNA form, the CDR3 reads TGTGCCACCTCAGAGAAAATCTATGGCTACACCTTC. Amino acid sequence: CATSEKIYGYTF.

This clone was found a few times. CDR3 sequence: CASSLIPGQGETQYF. The CDR3 DNA sequence: TGTGCCAGCAGCTTAATTCCGGGACAGGGAGAGACCCAGTACTTC. The J gene is TRBJ2-5, the V gene TRBV7-8; TRBD1 aligns across 9 bases. CDR3 size: 15 residues. Per the germline V gene, CDR1 is SGHVS and CDR2 is FQNEAQ. J gave up 4 bases and V 2 bases, and 5 bases lay outside the gene matches.

This chain joins TRBV28 and TRBJ2-1, with D unclear. V was trimmed by 3 bases and J by 1 base, leaving 1 base between them. Germline values: CDR1 MDHEN, CDR2 SYDVKM. This CDR3 contains 12 residues. This chain's CDR3 is CASSFSYNEQFF. CDR3 sequence (DNA): TGTGCCAGCAGTTTTTCCTACAATGAGCAGTTCTTC.

V and J are TRBV9 and TRBJ2-7; 8 nucleotides line up with TRBD2. J was trimmed by 4 bases and V by 5 bases; bases with no gene match: 8. Germline V CDR1 and CDR2: SGDLS, YYNGEE. CDR3 length equals 14 residues. The CDR3: CASSLSGMGYEQYF. CDR3 bases: TGTGCCAGCAGTCTTAGCGGGATGGGATACGAGCAGTACTTC.

V usage is TRBV11-2 and J usage is TRBJ2-1, with 14 bases fitting TRBD2. The CDR3 is made up of 18 amino acids. In germline, CDR1 is SGHAT, CDR2 FQNNGV. V lost 7 bases and J lost 5; bases outside the gene matches: 13. CDR3 loop: CASTRWGGTSGRNNEQFF. CDR3 nucleotides: TGTGCCAGCACCCGGTGGGGCGGGACTAGCGGGAGAAACAATGAGCAGTTCTTC.

The J gene is TRBJ2-1, the V gene TRBV29-1, with D perhaps assigned TRBD1 or TRBD2 (7 bases each). The germline gives CDR1 SQVTM, CDR2 ANQGSEA. This CDR3 contains 13 residues. Trimming shortened V by 5 bases and J by 4 bases, and 12 bases separated the two germline ends. CDR3 sequence (DNA): TGCAGCGTTCAGGGGGGGGATTACAATGAGCAGTTCTTC. It translates to CSVQGGDYNEQFF.

The chain combines TRBV5-1 with TRBJ2-3; D gene ambiguous. Germline CDR1 is SGHRS and CDR2 is YFSETQ. Trimming shortened V by 0 bases and J by 6 bases, and 14 bases separated the two germline ends. The CDR3 runs 15 residues. The CDR3 sequence is CASSLAGRSKDTQYF. In nucleotides, the CDR3 is TGCGCCAGCAGCTTGGCGGGTAGGTCCAAGGATACGCAGTATTTT.

CDR3 DNA: TGTGCCAGCAGCCCCTGGACAGACCTTAGCACAGATACGCAGTATTTT. This gives the protein CASSPWTDLSTDTQYF. V usage is TRBV7-8 and J usage is TRBJ2-3, with a weak D call TRBD1 (6 bases). V was pared by 5 bases and J by 0 bases, with 15 bases between. This CDR3 region has 16 residues. Germline-derived CDR1 and CDR2 are SGHVS and FQNEAQ.

J is TRBJ2-3 and V is TRBV5-1, with 7 nucleotides matching TRBD2. The ends lost 0 bases at V and 5 bases at J; junction bases unmatched: 3. CDR1 is SGHRS and CDR2 is YFSETQ in the germline V gene. CDR3 length: 14 amino acids. The CDR3 here is CASSLVGGRDTQYF. CDR3 sequence (DNA): TGCGCCAGCAGCTTGGTGGGGGGGAGAGATACGCAGTATTTT.

The rearrangement links TRBV11-3 to TRBJ1-5; the D is unclear. In germline, CDR1 is SGHNT, CDR2 YENEEA. V was pared by 1 base and J by 3 bases, with 4 bases between. CDR3 size: 13 residues. In DNA, the CDR3 is TGTGCCAGCAGCTTAGGCCACAATCAGCCCCAGCATTTT. It codes for CASSLGHNQPQHF. The variable domain in full, completed from reference TRBV11-3 and TRBJ1-5, reads EAGVVQSPRYKIIEKKQPVAFWCNPISGHNTLYWYLQNLGQGPELLIRYENEEAVDDSQLPKDRFSAERLKGVDSTLKIQPAELGDSAVYLCASSLGHNQPQHFGDGTRLSIL.

The chain links TRBV4-3 to TRBJ2-5; 16 nucleotides agree with TRBD2. The V gene's germline CDR1 is LGHNA and CDR2 YSLEER. J was trimmed by 5 bases and V by 4 bases; bases with no gene match: 16. This CDR3 has 20 residues. The CDR3, as DNA: TGCGCCAGCAGCCGCTCGCCCCCCGGGACTAGCGGGAGGGCCGGGGAGACCCAGTACTTC. Its translation: CASSRSPPGTSGRAGETQYF.

The chain uses TRBV10-1 and TRBJ2-1, with 9 positions matching TRBD1. J lost 4 bases, V lost 4 bases, and 5 bases had no gene match. Germline CDR1 and CDR2: WNHNN and SYGVQD (reference sequence). The CDR3 is made up of 15 amino acids. CDR3 protein: CASSGTGGRYNEQFF. The CDR3 coding sequence is TGCGCCAGCAGTGGAACAGGGGGCAGATACAATGAGCAGTTCTTC.

The chain employs TRBV19 and TRBJ2-2; 12 bases are a match to TRBD2. This CDR3 has 16 amino acids. J gave up 6 bases and V 5 bases, and 7 bases lay outside the gene matches. Germline V gives CDR1 LNHDA, CDR2 SQIVND (reference sequence). CDR3 region: CASSLASGRVPGELFF. DNA of the CDR3: TGTGCCAGTAGTCTCGCTAGCGGGAGGGTTCCCGGGGAGCTGTTTTTT.

The chain employs TRBV29-1 and TRBJ1-1; no definite D call. Trimming removed 6 bases from V and 2 bases from J, with 16 bases in between. Germline V gene sequence: CDR1 SQVTM, CDR2 ANQGSEA. The CDR3 sequence is 14 residues long. CDR3: CSVKQTTRNTEAFF. The CDR3 bases are TGCAGCGTAAAACAGACAACCCGAAACACTGAAGCTTTCTTT. The full variable domain, rest sourced from reference TRBV29-1 and TRBJ1-1, is SAVISQKPSRDICQRGTSLTIQCQVDSQVTMMFWYRQQPGQSLTLIATANQGSEATYESGFVIDKFPISRPNLTFSTLTVSNMSPEDSSIYLCSVKQTTRNTEAFFGQGTRLTVV.

This chain connects TRBV18 to TRBJ2-7; TRBD2 might be the D (5 bases). This CDR3 comprises 16 residues. In germline, CDR1 is KGHSH, CDR2 LQKENI. Deletions cut 2 bases from V and 5 bases from J, with 19 bases between. The CDR3 region is CASSPSEGQLWDEQYF. CDR3 DNA: TGTGCCAGCTCACCATCTGAGGGCCAACTCTGGGACGAGCAGTACTTC.

V usage is TRBV7-2 and J usage is TRBJ1-1; 7 nucleotides line up with TRBD1. Looked up from germline, CDR1 is SGHTA and CDR2 is FQGNSA. This CDR3 comprises 12 residues. After removal of 5 bases from V and 8 bases from J, the junction contained 5 bases not matched to a gene. The CDR3 loop is CASSMDRLEAFF. The CDR3, as DNA: TGTGCCAGCAGCATGGACAGGCTAGAAGCTTTCTTT.

V and J are TRBV28 and TRBJ2-7, with D unresolved. V lost 3 bases and J 6 bases, leaving 6 bases between the germline ends. The CDR3 is made up of 11 amino acids. Looked up from germline, CDR1 is MDHEN and CDR2 is SYDVKM. The CDR3 DNA reads as TGTGCCAGCAGTTTTAACTCCGAGCAGTACTTC. Translated, it gives CASSFNSEQYF.

The genes are TRBV2 and TRBJ2-3; TRBD2 aligns across 12 bases. The V and J ends lost 6 bases and 6 bases, in that order; junction bases with no gene match: 10. The CDR3 runs 16 residues. The germline V gene has CDR1 SNHLY and CDR2 FYNNEI. In DNA form, the CDR3 reads TGTGCCAGCAGGATGACTAGCGGGAGTCGAGAGGATACGCAGTATTTT. It codes for CASRMTSGSREDTQYF.

This clone is deemed medium-sized (0.01 to 0.1%). The chain uses TRBV30 and TRBJ2-5; 15 bases match TRBD2. The junction had 4 bases not matched to a gene; V was cut back by 6 bases and J by 5 bases. The CDR3 runs 14 residues. CDR1 and CDR2 from the germline V gene are GTSNPN and SVGIG (reference sequence). CDR3 protein: CACGLAGGVETQYF. DNA for the CDR3: TGTGCCTGCGGACTAGCGGGAGGGGTTGAGACCCAGTACTTC.